This entry features one T cell receptor (beta chain) sequence. The target antigen is unknown. Using immunoSEQ multiplex PCR, the repertoire was profiled, and TCRdb retains in-frame clones only, with some absent. Of some 150,000 clones in the sample, about 91% are singletons; the top ten hold about 15%. These data are taken from a study of T cell responses to AZD1222 COVID-19 vaccine. Study-level results: Nearly half of spike-specific TCRs reportedly go after variant regions that carry no mutations.

Germline assignment: CDR1 KGHDR and CDR2 SFDVKD. The V gene end was trimmed by 9 bases and the J gene end by 5 bases; junction bases not matched to a gene: 5. There are 12 residues in the CDR3. The source material was peripheral blood, sampled on day 0 of AZD1222 vaccination. This clonotype originated in an adult in good health. The V and J genes are TRBV24-1 and TRBJ1-1; 7 bases match TRBD1. The CDR3 region is CATDQGGTEAFF. The CDR3 DNA is TGTGCCACCGACCAGGGGGGGACTGAAGCTTTCTTT.